The entry below gives a single T cell receptor beta chain sequence along with its context. The antigen remains unidentified. CDR3 length: 14 amino acids. Trimming removed 0 bases at V and 6 bases at J, with 11 bases between. The germline gives CDR1 SGHDT, CDR2 YYEEEE. The sample is drawn from a study of graft-versus-host responses after intestinal transplantation. Clones were read by immunoSEQ multiplex PCR, and TCRdb kept only the in-frame ones, dropping some. This table has about 92,000 clones, 75% to 95% appearing once. The sequence derives from a human donor who received an intestinal transplant. The sequencing used unstimulated CD8+ T cells sorted from spleen or lymph node cells, collected before intestinal transplant. The chain has TRBV5-6 and TRBJ2-3; D unresolved. In DNA, the CDR3 is TGTGCCAGCAGCTTGGGTTGGCGGTTGGATACGCAGTATTTT. Protein: CASSLGWRLDTQYF.